The 13 T cell receptor beta chains below come from one sample, sequenced in a study of T cell repertoires in cytomegalovirus infection. TCRdb recomputed calls from the reads with MiXCR, one row per CDR3 protein. The sample yields approximately 990,000 distinct CDR3 sequences, 30% to 40% seen once. These receptors have no identified antigens. The source material was cultured CD8+ T cells from PBMCs, sampled from culture after CMV antigen stimulation. These receptors all stem from a human donor in good health (CMV status not recorded). Some clones in this sample may be carry-over from other donors' samples.

The V call is TRBV6-8, the J call TRBJ1-1, with D uncertain. From germline, CDR1 is MNHGY and CDR2 SAAAGT. Trimming cost V 2 bases and J 2 bases, with 6 bases left between them. This CDR3 is 13 amino acids long. CDR3 amino acids: CASSYAANTEAFF. The CDR3 coding sequence is TGTGCCAGCAGTTACGCCGCAAACACTGAAGCTTTCTTT.

This clonotype appeared once. The V call is TRBV27, the J call TRBJ1-1; a weak D match, TRBD1 (5 bases). V was cut by 8 bases and J by 6 bases, with 13 bases left in between. The length of the CDR3 is 12 residues. Germline CDR1 reads MNHEY; CDR2 reads SMNVEV (reference sequence). CDR3 in amino acids: CASWQSRAEAFF. CDR3 nucleotides: TGTGCCAGCTGGCAGAGCAGGGCTGAAGCTTTCTTT.

Details on this clonotype: A much bigger clone sits one base away, suggesting this may be a read error. The chain combines TRBV19 with TRBJ1-1; D gene uncertain. From germline, CDR1 is LNHDA and CDR2 SQIVND (reference sequence). The CDR3 runs 14 residues. Trimming took off 6 bases at V and 1 base at J, with 12 bases between the two ends. The CDR3 reads CASRIAGENTEAFF. The CDR3 nucleotides are TGTGCCAGTAGAATTGCAGGTGAGAACACTGAAGCTTTCTTT.

As DNA, the CDR3 is TGCAGCGTTGAGGGAAGGGAGGAGACCCAGTACTTC. Its translation is CSVEGREETQYF. The J gene is TRBJ2-5, the V gene TRBV29-1; a possible D gene is TRBD2 (5 bases). There are 12 residues in the CDR3. Germline V lookup: CDR1 SQVTM, CDR2 ANQGSEA. The V end was cut by 3 bases, the J end by 5 bases, with 10 bases between.

This clonotype was found many times. This sequence joins TRBV7-8 and TRBJ1-1; no reliable D call. This CDR3 has 13 amino acids. The V end lost 1 base, the J end lost 4 bases, and 7 bases lay between the germline ends. Germline CDR1 SGHVS, CDR2 FQNEAQ. The CDR3: CASSLDPPTEAFF. CDR3 coding DNA: TGTGCCAGCAGCTTAGATCCCCCCACTGAAGCTTTCTTT.

This sequence joins TRBV5-1 and TRBJ2-7; D unresolved. Trimming left V 0 bases short and J 6 bases short, with 16 bases between. Germline-derived CDR1 and CDR2 are SGHRS and YFSETQ. The CDR3 spans 15 residues. DNA for the CDR3: TGCGCCAGCAGCTTGGTGCGGCGGTCTAGGTGCGAGCAGTACTTC. It is translated as CASSLVRRSRCEQYF.

This clonotype was counted only a few times. This chain connects TRBV5-6 to TRBJ2-1; 13 bases agree with TRBD2. The germline V gene has CDR1 SGHDT and CDR2 YYEEEE. The length of the CDR3 is 18 residues. Trimming at V came to 4 bases and at J to 6 bases, leaving 13 bases not matched to a gene. CDR3 sequence (DNA): TGTGCCAGCAGCCAAGGACTAGCGGGGGCCCCCCGACTCAATGAGCAGTTCTTC. Protein product: CASSQGLAGAPRLNEQFF.

The chain couples TRBV29-1 to TRBJ1-2, with a tentative D call TRBD1 (6 bases). The germline gives CDR1 SQVTM, CDR2 ANQGSEA. The CDR3 length is 11 residues. Trimming took 6 bases from V and 8 from J, leaving 13 bases between them. The CDR3: CSVPLGGGYTF. In DNA form, the CDR3 reads TGCAGCGTACCGTTGGGGGGCGGCTACACCTTC. The entire variable domain, with the rest obtained from reference TRBV29-1 and TRBJ1-2, is as follows: SAVISQKPSRDICQRGTSLTIQCQVDSQVTMMFWYRQQPGQSLTLIATANQGSEATYESGFVIDKFPISRPNLTFSTLTVSNMSPEDSSIYLCSVPLGGGYTFGSGTRLTVV.

This chain links TRBV4-1 with TRBJ2-5; tentatively, D is TRBD2 (5 bases). Looked up from germline, CDR1 is MGHRA and CDR2 is YSYEKL. The CDR3 spans 15 residues. Between the trimmed V and J ends, which lost 0 bases and 1 base, there was a span of 9 bases. CDR3 protein: CASSQEWRVQETQYF. CDR3 DNA: TGCGCCAGCAGCCAAGAATGGCGGGTCCAAGAGACCCAGTACTTC.

As to this clonotype: The junction does not match germline at one end; this may be a read error. The rearrangement uses TRBV7-9 and TRBJ2-3; D is undetermined. Germline V gene lookup returns CDR1 SEHNR and CDR2 FQNEAQ (reference sequence). The CDR3 is 18 residues long. In nucleotides, the CDR3 is TGTGTCAGCAACCCATGGGCTGCACACCGATTAGACACAGATACGCAGTATTTT. It codes for CVSNPWAAHRLDTDTQYF.

This chain links TRBV7-9 with TRBJ2-5; 7 nucleotides match TRBD2. The V gene end was trimmed by 0 bases and the J gene end by 2 bases; junction bases not matched to a gene: 6. The CDR3 has 16 residues. Germline-derived CDR1 and CDR2 are SEHNR and FQNEAQ (reference sequence). The CDR3, as DNA: TGTGCCAGCAGCTTAGCGGGCGGGAGCGGGCAAGAGACCCAGTACTTC. It is translated as CASSLAGGSGQETQYF.

The chain is built from TRBV7-2 and TRBJ2-7, with D possibly TRBD2 on 7 matching bases. The germline V gene has CDR1 SGHTA and CDR2 FQGNSA. Trimming cost V 3 bases and J 0 bases, with 21 bases left between them. The CDR3 is 18 residues long. The CDR3 bases are TGTGCCAGCAGCTTGGGGGGGGGGGGCCTGACGAACTCCTACGAGCAGTACTTC. Amino acid sequence: CASSLGGGGLTNSYEQYF.

The J gene is TRBJ1-5, the V gene TRBV5-8; D gene ambiguous. CDR3 size: 14 residues. Germline V lookup: CDR1 SGHTS, CDR2 YDEGEE. With 1 base removed from V and 2 bases from J, the gap between germline ends came to 7 bases. The CDR3 coding sequence is TGTGCCAGCAGCTTGTGGTCGGGCAATCAGCCCCAGCATTTT. Its protein product is CASSLWSGNQPQHF.